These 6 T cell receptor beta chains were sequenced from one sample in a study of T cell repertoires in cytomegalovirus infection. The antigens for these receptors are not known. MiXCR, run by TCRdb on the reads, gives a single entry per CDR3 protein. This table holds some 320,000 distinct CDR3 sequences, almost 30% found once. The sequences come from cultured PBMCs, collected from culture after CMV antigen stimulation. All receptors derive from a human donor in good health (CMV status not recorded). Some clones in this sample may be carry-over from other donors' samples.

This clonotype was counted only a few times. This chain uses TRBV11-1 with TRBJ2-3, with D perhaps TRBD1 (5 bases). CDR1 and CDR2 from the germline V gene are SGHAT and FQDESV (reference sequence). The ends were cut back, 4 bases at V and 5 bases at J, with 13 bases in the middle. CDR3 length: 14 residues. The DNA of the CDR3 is TGTGCCAGCAGCTCTGAACTGCAGGGAGATACGCAGTATTTT. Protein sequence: CASSSELQGDTQYF.

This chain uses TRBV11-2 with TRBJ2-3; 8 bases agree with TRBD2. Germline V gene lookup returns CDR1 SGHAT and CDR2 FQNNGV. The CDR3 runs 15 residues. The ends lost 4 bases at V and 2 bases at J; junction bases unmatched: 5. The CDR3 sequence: CASSSSGGVTDTQYF. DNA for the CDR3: TGTGCCAGCAGCTCCTCCGGGGGGGTCACAGATACGCAGTATTTT.

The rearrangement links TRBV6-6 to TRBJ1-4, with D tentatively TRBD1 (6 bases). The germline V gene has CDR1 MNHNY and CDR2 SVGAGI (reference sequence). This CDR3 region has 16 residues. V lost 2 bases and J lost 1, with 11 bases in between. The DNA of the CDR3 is TGTGCCAGCAGTTACGTACAGGGCGGAACTAATGAAAAACTGTTTTTT. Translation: CASSYVQGGTNEKLFF.

The CDR3 DNA reads TGCAGTGCTAGAGATTTGGGGGAAATCACTGAAGCTTTCTTT. Its protein is CSARDLGEITEAFF. The V call is TRBV20-1, the J call TRBJ1-1, with D maybe TRBD1 (5 bases). Trimming took off 0 bases at V and 4 bases at J, with 12 bases between the two ends. The CDR3 runs 14 residues. Germline V gene sequence: CDR1 DFQATT, CDR2 SNEGSKA (reference sequence).

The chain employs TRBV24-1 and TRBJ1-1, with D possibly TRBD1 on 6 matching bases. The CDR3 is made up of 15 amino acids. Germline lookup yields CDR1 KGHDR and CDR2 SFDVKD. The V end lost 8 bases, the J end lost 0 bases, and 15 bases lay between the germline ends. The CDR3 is CATTGGLVMNTEAFF. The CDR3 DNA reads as TGTGCCACCACCGGGGGGCTCGTAATGAACACTGAAGCTTTCTTT.

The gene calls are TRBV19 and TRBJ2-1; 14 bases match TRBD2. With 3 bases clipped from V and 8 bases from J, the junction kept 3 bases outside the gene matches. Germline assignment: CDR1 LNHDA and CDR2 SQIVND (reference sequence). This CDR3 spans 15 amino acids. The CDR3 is CASSMGTSGSHEQFF. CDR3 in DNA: TGTGCCAGTAGTATGGGGACTAGCGGGAGCCATGAGCAGTTCTTC.